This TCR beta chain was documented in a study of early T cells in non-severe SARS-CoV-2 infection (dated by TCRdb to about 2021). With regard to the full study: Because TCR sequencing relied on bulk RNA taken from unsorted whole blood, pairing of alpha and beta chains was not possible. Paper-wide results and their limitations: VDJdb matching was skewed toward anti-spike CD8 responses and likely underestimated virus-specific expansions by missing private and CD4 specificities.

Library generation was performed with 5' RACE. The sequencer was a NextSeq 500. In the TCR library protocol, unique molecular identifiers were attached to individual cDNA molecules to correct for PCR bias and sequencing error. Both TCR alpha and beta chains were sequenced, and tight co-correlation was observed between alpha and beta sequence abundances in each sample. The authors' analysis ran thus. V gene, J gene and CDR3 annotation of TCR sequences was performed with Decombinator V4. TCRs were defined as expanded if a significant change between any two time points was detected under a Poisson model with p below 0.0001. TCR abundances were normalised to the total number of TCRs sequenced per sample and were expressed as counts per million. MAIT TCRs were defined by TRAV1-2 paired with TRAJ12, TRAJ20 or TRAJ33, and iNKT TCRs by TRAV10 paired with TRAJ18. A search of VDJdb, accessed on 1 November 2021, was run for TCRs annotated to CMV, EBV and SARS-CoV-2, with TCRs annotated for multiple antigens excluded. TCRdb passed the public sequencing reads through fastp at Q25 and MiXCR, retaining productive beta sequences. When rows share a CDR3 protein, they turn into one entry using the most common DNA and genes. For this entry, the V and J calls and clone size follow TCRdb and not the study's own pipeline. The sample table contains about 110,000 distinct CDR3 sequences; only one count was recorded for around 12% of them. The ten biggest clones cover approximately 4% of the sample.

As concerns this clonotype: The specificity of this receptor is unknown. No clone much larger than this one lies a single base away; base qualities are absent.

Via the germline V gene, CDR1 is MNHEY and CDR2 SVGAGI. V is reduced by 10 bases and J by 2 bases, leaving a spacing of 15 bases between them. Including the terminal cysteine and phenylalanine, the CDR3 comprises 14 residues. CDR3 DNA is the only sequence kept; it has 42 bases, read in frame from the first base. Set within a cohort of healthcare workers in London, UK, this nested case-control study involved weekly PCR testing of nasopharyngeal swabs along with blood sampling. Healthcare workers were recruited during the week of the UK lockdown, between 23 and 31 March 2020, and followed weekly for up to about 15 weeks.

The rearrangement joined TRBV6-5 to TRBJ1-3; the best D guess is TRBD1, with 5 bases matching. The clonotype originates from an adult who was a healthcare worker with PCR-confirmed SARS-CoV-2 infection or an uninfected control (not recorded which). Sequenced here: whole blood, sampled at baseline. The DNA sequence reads TGTGCCACCCTGGGGCGGGCGGCTGGAAACACCATATATTTT. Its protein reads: CATLGRAAGNTIYF.